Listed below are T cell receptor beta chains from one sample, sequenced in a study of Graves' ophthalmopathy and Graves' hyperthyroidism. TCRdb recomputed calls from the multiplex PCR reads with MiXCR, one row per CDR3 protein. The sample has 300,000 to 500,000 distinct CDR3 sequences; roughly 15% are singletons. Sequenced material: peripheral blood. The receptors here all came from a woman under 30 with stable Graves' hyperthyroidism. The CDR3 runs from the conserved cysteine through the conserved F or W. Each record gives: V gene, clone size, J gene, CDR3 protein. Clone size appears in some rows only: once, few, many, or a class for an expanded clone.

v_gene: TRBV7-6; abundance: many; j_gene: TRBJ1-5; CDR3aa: CASSEGAGHNQPQHF
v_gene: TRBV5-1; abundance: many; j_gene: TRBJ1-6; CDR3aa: CASSPDRGNSPLHF
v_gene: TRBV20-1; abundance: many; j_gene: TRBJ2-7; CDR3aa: CSASGKLSYEQYF
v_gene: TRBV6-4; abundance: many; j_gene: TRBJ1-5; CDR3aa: CASIKTGTGGIQPQHF
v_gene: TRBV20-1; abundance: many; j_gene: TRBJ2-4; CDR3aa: CSARDGWRGNIQYF
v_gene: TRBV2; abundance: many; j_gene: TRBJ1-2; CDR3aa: CASMLKLGGYTF
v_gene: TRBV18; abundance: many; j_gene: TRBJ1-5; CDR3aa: CASSPTGEGPQHF
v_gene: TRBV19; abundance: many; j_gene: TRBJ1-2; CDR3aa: CASSTTGVAYGYTF
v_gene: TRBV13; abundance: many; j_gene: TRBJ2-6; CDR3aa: CASSLGGPVASGANVLTF
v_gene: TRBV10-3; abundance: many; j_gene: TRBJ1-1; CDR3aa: CAISEFRTGAGTEAFF
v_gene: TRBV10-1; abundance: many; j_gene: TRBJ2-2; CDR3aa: CASGRQGRTGELFF
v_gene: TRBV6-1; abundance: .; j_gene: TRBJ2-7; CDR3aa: CASSKKVRGSYEQYF
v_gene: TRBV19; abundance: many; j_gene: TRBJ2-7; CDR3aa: CASSIYAGTSGAFSYEQYF
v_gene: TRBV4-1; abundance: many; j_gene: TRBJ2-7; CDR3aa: CASSNDMGGAYEQYF
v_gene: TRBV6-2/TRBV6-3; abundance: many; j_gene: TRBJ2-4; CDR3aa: CASGRDYLAKNIQYF
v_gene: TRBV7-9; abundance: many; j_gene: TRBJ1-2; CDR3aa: CASSHRVTGDYGYTF
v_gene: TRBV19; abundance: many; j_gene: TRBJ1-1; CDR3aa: CATDQGARNTEAFF
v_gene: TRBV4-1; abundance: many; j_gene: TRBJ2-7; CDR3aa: CASSQGASGYEQYF
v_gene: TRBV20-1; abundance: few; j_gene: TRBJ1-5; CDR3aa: CSAITGQNNQPQHF
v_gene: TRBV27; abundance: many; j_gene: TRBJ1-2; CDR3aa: CASCASANYGYTF
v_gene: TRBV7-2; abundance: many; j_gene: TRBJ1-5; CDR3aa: CASSSDFNQPQHF
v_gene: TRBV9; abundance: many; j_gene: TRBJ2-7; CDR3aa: CASSADPRRSYEQYF
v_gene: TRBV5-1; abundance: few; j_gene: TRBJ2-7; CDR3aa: CASSLGTANEQYF
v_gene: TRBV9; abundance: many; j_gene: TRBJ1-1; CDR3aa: CASSVDQNTEAFF
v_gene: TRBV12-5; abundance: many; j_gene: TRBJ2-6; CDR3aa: CASGWSRQGRSLWANVLTF
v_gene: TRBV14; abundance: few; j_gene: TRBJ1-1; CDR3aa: CASSQPRDRKNTEAFF
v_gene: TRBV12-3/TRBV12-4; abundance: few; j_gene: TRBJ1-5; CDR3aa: CASSFVGGSQPQRF
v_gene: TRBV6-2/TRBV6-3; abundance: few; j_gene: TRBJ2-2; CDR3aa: CATAQAPLTGELFF
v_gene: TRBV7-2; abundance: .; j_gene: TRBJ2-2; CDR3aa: CASRQVPTGELFF
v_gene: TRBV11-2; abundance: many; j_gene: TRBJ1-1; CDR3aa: CASSLFTQGGNTEAFF
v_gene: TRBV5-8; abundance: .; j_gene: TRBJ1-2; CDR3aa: CASSPGDRGFYGYTF
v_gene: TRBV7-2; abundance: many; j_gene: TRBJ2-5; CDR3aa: CASSLGSTSGETQYF
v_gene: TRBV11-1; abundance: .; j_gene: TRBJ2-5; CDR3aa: CASRSWGVGAYQETQYF
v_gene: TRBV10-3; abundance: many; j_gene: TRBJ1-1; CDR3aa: CAISEVLSTEAFF
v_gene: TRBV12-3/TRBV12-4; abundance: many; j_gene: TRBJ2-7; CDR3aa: CASSLRTGKRDEQYF
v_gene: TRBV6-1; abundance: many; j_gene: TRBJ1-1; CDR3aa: CASSASIPKVYEAFF
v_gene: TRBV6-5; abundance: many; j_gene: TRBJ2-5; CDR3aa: CATASSYQETQYF
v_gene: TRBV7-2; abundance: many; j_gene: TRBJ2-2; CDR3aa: CASSQDRDTGELFF
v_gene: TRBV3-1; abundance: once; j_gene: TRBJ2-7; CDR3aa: CASSPLPRELASPPYEQYF
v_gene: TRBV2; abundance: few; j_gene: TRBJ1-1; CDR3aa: CASTGDRTEAFF
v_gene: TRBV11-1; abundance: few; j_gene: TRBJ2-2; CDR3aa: CASRQGTSRDTGELFF
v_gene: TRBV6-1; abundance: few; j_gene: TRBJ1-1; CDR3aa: CASNTGGGEAFF
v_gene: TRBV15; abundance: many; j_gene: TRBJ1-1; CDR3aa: CATSRAHWWDVEGDTEAFF
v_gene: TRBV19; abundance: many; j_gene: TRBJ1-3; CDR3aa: CASRDSAVSSGNTIYF
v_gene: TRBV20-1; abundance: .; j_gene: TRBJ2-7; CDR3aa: CSARDRTGRSSGPYEQYF
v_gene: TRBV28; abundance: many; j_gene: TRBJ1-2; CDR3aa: CASEGTGGDYGYTF
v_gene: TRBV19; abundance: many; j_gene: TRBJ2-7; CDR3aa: CASSIGTGAEQYF
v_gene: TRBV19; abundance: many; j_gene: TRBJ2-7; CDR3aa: CASARRDGPNYEQYF
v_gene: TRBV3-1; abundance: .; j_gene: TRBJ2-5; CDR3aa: CASSQNLLTSETQYF
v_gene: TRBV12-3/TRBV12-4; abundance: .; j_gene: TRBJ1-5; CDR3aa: CASSTRGDSNQPQHF
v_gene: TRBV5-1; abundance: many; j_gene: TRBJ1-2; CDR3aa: CASSLEAGRNGYTF
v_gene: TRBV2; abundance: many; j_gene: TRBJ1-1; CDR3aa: CASGDRGKSGTEAFF
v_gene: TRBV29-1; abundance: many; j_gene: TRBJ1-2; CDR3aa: CSVSGQGYGYTF
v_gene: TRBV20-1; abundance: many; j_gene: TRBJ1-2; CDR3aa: CSAGKGGAHGYTF